The 30 T cell receptor beta chains presented below share a single source sample, sequenced in a study of T-cell memory formation after mild COVID-19. TCRdb re-called the 5' RACE reads with MiXCR, one entry per CDR3 protein. The table lists fewer than 400,000 distinct CDR3 sequences, 15% to 20% of them singletons, with roughly 21% in the top ten. The sample was PBMCs or a T cell subset sorted from them (not recorded which). Source of these receptors: a man younger than 35 who had mild COVID-19 (a few samples of this study predate the infection). Cell type and time point are not known.

The chain has TRBV7-2 and TRBJ2-7, with a possible D match to TRBD2 (6 bases). This CDR3 is built from 14 residues. In germline, CDR1 is SGHTA, CDR2 FQGNSA. V shed 0 bases and J shed 2 bases, with 8 bases lying between them. DNA for the CDR3: TGTGCCAGCAGCTTAGCCGGGAGCGCCTACGAGCAGTACGTC. Encoded protein: CASSLAGSAYEQYV.

V usage is TRBV5-5 and J usage is TRBJ2-3, with D possibly being TRBD1 (6 bases). Deletions cut 0 bases from V and 1 base from J, with 12 bases between. The CDR3 has 16 residues. Germline V gene lookup returns CDR1 SGHKS and CDR2 YYEKEE (reference sequence). The CDR3 sequence is CASSLVAGVRTDTQYF. CDR3 sequence (DNA): TGTGCCAGCAGCTTGGTGGCAGGGGTCCGCACAGATACGCAGTATTTT.

The rearrangement uses TRBV19 and TRBJ1-5; 8 positions agree with TRBD1. The CDR3 is made up of 15 amino acids. Losses at the gene ends were 5 bases for V and 4 bases for J; bases not matched to a gene: 7. CDR1 is LNHDA, CDR2 SQIVND, per germline (reference sequence). In DNA form, the CDR3 reads TGTGCCAGTAGTCCAGGGACAGGCCTTAATCAGCCCCAGCATTTT. Encoded protein: CASSPGTGLNQPQHF.

This clonotype has ten or more counts. The CDR3 DNA reads as TGTGCCAGCAGTACGACAGGTATCTCACCCCTCCACTTT. Protein: CASSTTGISPLHF. The rearrangement links TRBV6-6 to TRBJ1-6; perhaps TRBD1 as D (6 bases). Trimming pared 5 bases from V and 10 bases from J, leaving 12 bases between. The CDR3 contains 13 residues. Germline assignment: CDR1 MNHNY and CDR2 SVGAGI (reference sequence).

The V gene is TRBV4-3, the J gene TRBJ1-1; D remains unclear. V gave up 4 bases and J gave up 1 base, with 7 bases separating them. The CDR3 loop spans 13 amino acids. CDR1 is LGHNA, CDR2 YSLEER, per germline. CDR3 protein: CASSRARNTEAFF. In nucleotides, the CDR3 is TGCGCCAGCAGCCGAGCCAGGAACACTGAAGCTTTCTTT.

CDR3 sequence (DNA): TGTGCCATCAGTGAGTCGACTTCCGCAGGGCCGGGGTCCGGGGAGCTGTTTTTT. Translating gives CAISESTSAGPGSGELFF. The chain carries TRBV10-3 and TRBJ2-2; D is possibly TRBD1 or TRBD2 (5 bases each). The V and J ends lost 0 bases and 6 bases respectively, with 20 bases between them. The CDR3 totals 18 residues. CDR1 and CDR2 (germline): ENHRY, SYGVKD.

In this sample, this clonotype turned up a few times. This chain connects TRBV7-3 to TRBJ2-1, with D hard to call. CDR1 and CDR2 (germline): SGHTA, FQGTGA. This CDR3 is built from 15 residues. Trimming shortened V by 3 bases and J by 0 bases, and 9 bases separated the two germline ends. The DNA of the CDR3 is TGTGCCAGCAGCTTTTCGAAGAGCTCCTACAATGAGCAGTTCTTC. Amino acid sequence: CASSFSKSSYNEQFF.

The chain employs TRBV12-3 or TRBV12-4 and TRBJ2-5; D not resolved. V gave up 1 base and J gave up 3 bases, with 6 bases separating them. The CDR3 sequence is 13 residues long. The CDR3 DNA reads as TGTGCCAGCAGTTTAGTACTAAAAGAGACCCAGTACTTC. It yields the protein CASSLVLKETQYF.

This clonotype was observed a few times. This chain connects TRBV7-8 to TRBJ2-3, with 10 nucleotides matching TRBD2. Germline V gene data show CDR1 as SGHVS and CDR2 as FQNEAQ. After removal of 5 bases from V and 10 bases from J, the junction contained 15 bases not matched to a gene. The CDR3 consists of 16 residues. As DNA, the CDR3 is TGTGCCAGCAGCCCGAAGGCTAGCGGGGGTCCGGGGCCGCAGTATTTT. This codes for CASSPKASGGPGPQYF.

The V and J genes are TRBV3-1 and TRBJ2-3; D unresolved. This CDR3 is built from 14 residues. V gave up 4 bases and J gave up 0 bases, with 8 bases separating them. Germline V lookup: CDR1 LGHDT, CDR2 YNNKEL (reference sequence). The CDR3 is CASSRPGSTDTQYF. CDR3 bases: TGTGCCAGCAGCCGCCCAGGCAGCACAGATACGCAGTATTTT.

The rearrangement links TRBV15 to TRBJ1-1, with TRBD1 matching 7 bases. This CDR3 is built from 16 residues. The junction had 4 bases not matched to a gene; V was cut back by 0 bases and J by 0 bases. Germline CDR1 reads LNHNV; CDR2 reads YYDKDF (reference sequence). The CDR3 DNA reads as TGTGCCACCAGCAGAGATCCGGGACAGTTGAACACTGAAGCTTTCTTT. Translating it yields CATSRDPGQLNTEAFF.

This clonotype has a handful of counts. J is TRBJ1-2 and V is TRBV10-3; D gene uncertain. CDR1 ENHRY and CDR2 SYGVKD come from the germline V gene. The CDR3 covers 12 residues. The V gene lost 7 bases and the J gene lost 7 bases, with 13 bases spanning the gap. In nucleotides, the CDR3 is TGTGCCATCACCGAGACAACGGCTGGCTACACCTTC. As protein: CAITETTAGYTF.

The sample holds a few counts of this clonotype. The chain uses TRBV24-1 and TRBJ2-5, with 7 bases fitting TRBD1. CDR3 length: 15 amino acids. CDR1 and CDR2 (germline): KGHDR, SFDVKD. V was clipped by 3 bases and J by 4 bases; unmatched bases: 7. Here the CDR3 DNA reads TGTGCCACCAGTGATCGACAGGGTTTGGGAGAGACCCAGTACTTC. It codes for CATSDRQGLGETQYF.

The J gene is TRBJ2-3, the V gene TRBV7-3; 7 bases are a match to TRBD2. With 3 bases clipped from V and 2 bases from J, the junction kept 5 bases outside the gene matches. This CDR3 contains 15 residues. Germline assignment: CDR1 SGHTA and CDR2 FQGTGA. This CDR3 reads CASSFRGEHTDTQYF. CDR3 nucleotide sequence: TGTGCCAGCAGCTTCCGGGGGGAGCACACAGATACGCAGTATTTT. Drawing the rest from reference TRBV7-3 and TRBJ2-3, the complete variable domain is GAGVSQTPSNKVTEKGKYVELRCDPISGHTALYWYRQSLGQGPEFLIYFQGTGAADDSGLPNDRFFAVRPEGSVSTLKIQRTERGDSAVYLCASSFRGEHTDTQYFGPGTRLTVL.

V is TRBV12-3 or TRBV12-4 and J is TRBJ2-3; 7 nucleotides line up with TRBD2. V shed 1 base and J 0 bases; nucleotides not matched to a gene: 4. CDR3 length: 16 amino acids. CDR3 in DNA: TGTGCCAGCAGTTTAGGGACTAGTATAAGCACAGATACGCAGTATTTT. It codes for CASSLGTSISTDTQYF.

This clonotype was counted a few times. The V gene is TRBV30, the J gene TRBJ1-2, with no clear D. Germline CDR1 and CDR2: GTSNPN and SVGIG (reference sequence). The CDR3 spans 11 residues. V was pared by 1 base and J by 7 bases, with 7 bases between. For the CDR3, the DNA is TGTGCCTGGAGTGCTTCTCTTGGCTACACCTTC. This translates into CAWSASLGYTF.

This clonotype came up a few times. J is TRBJ2-2 and V is TRBV6-2 or TRBV6-3, with D possibly being TRBD1 (5 bases). Per germline, CDR1 MNHEY and CDR2 SVGEGT. The CDR3 runs to 14 residues. Deletions cut 7 bases from V and 0 bases from J, with 9 bases between. CDR3 sequence: CASKATANTGELFF. The CDR3 DNA is TGTGCCAGCAAGGCGACAGCGAACACCGGGGAGCTGTTTTTT.

This clonotype came up a few times. This rearrangement joins TRBV20-1 to TRBJ2-7; 8 bases align to TRBD2. V trimming: 5 bases; J trimming: 2 bases; junction bases outside the gene matches: 5. CDR3 length: 13 amino acids. Germline values: CDR1 DFQATT, CDR2 SNEGSKA (reference sequence). The DNA for the CDR3 is TGCAGTGCTGCGGGGGGACTTACCTACGAGCAGTACTTC. This gives the protein CSAAGGLTYEQYF.

This chain uses TRBV7-9 with TRBJ2-7, with D possibly matching TRBD2 (6 bases). CDR1 is SEHNR and CDR2 is FQNEAQ in the germline V gene (reference sequence). There are 14 residues in the CDR3. V gave up 3 bases and J gave up 2 bases, with 11 bases separating them. This chain's CDR3 is CASSFTGETYEQYF. The CDR3 nucleotides read TGTGCCAGCAGCTTCACGGGGGAGACCTACGAGCAGTACTTC.

This clonotype has only a few counts. This chain connects TRBV29-1 to TRBJ2-2, with TRBD2 identical over 10 bases. The CDR3 length is 15 residues. Germline V gives CDR1 SQVTM, CDR2 ANQGSEA. J was trimmed by 6 bases and V by 5 bases; bases with no gene match: 9. CDR3 protein: CSVLLAGAESGELFF. The CDR3 DNA reads TGCAGCGTTTTGCTAGCGGGGGCCGAGTCCGGGGAGCTGTTTTTT.

J is TRBJ2-3 and V is TRBV27, with a weak D call TRBD2 (6 bases). The CDR3 runs 14 residues. The germline V gene encodes CDR1 MNHEY and CDR2 SMNVEV (reference sequence). V was clipped by 7 bases and J by 6 bases, with 17 bases between them. In DNA form, the CDR3 reads TGTGCCAGCAAAACGGGACTGGTTGGTGATACGCAGTATTTT. Translation gives CASKTGLVGDTQYF.

The CDR3 DNA sequence: TGTGCCAGCTCACCTTTTCAGCGGAACACTGAAGCTTTCTTT. As protein: CASSPFQRNTEAFF. The chain recombines TRBV18 with TRBJ1-1; no reliable D call. CDR3 length equals 14 residues. V was shortened by 3 bases and J by 1 base, with 9 bases between the two germline ends. The germline gives CDR1 KGHSH, CDR2 LQKENI.

This clonotype was seen only a few times. V usage is TRBV7-2 and J usage is TRBJ1-1; no firm D call. The germline CDR1 and CDR2 sequences are SGHTA and FQGNSA. Trimming stripped 6 bases from V and 1 base from J, with 15 bases between. The CDR3 consists of 15 residues. The CDR3: CASRSPGVRNTEAFF. CDR3 in DNA: TGTGCCAGCAGATCACCAGGCGTGAGGAACACTGAAGCTTTCTTT.

The V gene is TRBV9, the J gene TRBJ1-1; D is ambiguous. CDR1 and CDR2 from the germline V gene are SGDLS and YYNGEE. Trimming left V 5 bases short and J 0 bases short, with 14 bases between. The CDR3 totals 15 residues. In nucleotides, the CDR3 is TGTGCCAGCAGTCTAGGGTCCCTTATGAACACTGAAGCTTTCTTT. This encodes CASSLGSLMNTEAFF.

Only a few counts were recorded for this clonotype. J is TRBJ1-1 and V is TRBV12-3 or TRBV12-4, with a weak D call TRBD1 (6 bases). The CDR3 is made up of 15 amino acids. Trimming shortened V by 6 bases and J by 0 bases, and 14 bases separated the two germline ends. The CDR3 is CASSPLDRMNTEAFF. The CDR3 DNA sequence: TGTGCCAGCAGCCCCCTGGACAGAATGAACACTGAAGCTTTCTTT.

The table lists this clonotype with many counts. The chain couples TRBV12-3 or TRBV12-4 to TRBJ2-5; D is ambiguous. The CDR3 has 12 amino acids. V dropped 6 bases and J dropped 2 bases, with 7 bases sitting between them. CDR3 bases: TGTGCCAGCAGCAACTTACAAGAGACCCAGTACTTC. Translated: CASSNLQETQYF.

Concerning this clonotype: One end of the junction fails to match germline, which may point to a read error. The chain joins TRBV6-2 or TRBV6-3 to TRBJ2-7, with D uncertain. In germline, CDR1 is MNHEY, CDR2 SVGEGT. CDR3 length equals 11 residues. The CDR3 DNA follows: TGTGCCAGCAGTGGCGGTAGACCCTACGCCTTC. Encoded protein: CASSGGRPYAF.

The V and J genes are TRBV6-2 or TRBV6-3 and TRBJ2-3; D not certain. CDR1 and CDR2 from the germline V gene are MNHEY and SVGEGT. Trimming removed 2 bases at V and 2 bases at J, with 11 bases between. CDR3 size: 15 residues. The DNA for the CDR3 is TGTGCCAGCAGTTACCGCGCCGCGGCCACAGATACGCAGTATTTT. Encoded protein: CASSYRAAATDTQYF.

The chain uses TRBV7-8 and TRBJ2-3; TRBD2 matches at 8 bases. Germline CDR1 SGHVS, CDR2 FQNEAQ. There are 15 residues in the CDR3. Trimming at V came to 3 bases and at J to 7 bases, leaving 9 bases not matched to a gene. CDR3: CASSFQRGTTYTQYF. The CDR3 region has the DNA TGTGCCAGCAGCTTTCAGCGGGGGACGACATATACGCAGTATTTT. Full variable domain (rest looked up from reference TRBV7-8 and TRBJ2-3): GAGVSQSPRYKVAKRGQDVALRCDPISGHVSLFWYQQALGQGPEFLTYFQNEAQLDKSGLPSDRFFAERPEGSVSTLKIQRTQQEDSAVYLCASSFQRGTTYTQYFGPGTRLTVL.

Ten or more counts support this clonotype. J is TRBJ2-7 and V is TRBV5-1; the D call may be TRBD1 or TRBD2 (5 bases each). In germline, CDR1 is SGHRS, CDR2 YFSETQ. This CDR3 region has 15 residues. The V gene lost 4 bases and the J gene lost 4 bases, with 18 bases spanning the gap. For the CDR3, the DNA is TGCGCCAGCAGCCGCACTGGGACGGAGAGGTACGAGCAGTACTTC. Encoded protein: CASSRTGTERYEQYF. Full variable domain (rest looked up from reference TRBV5-1 and TRBJ2-7): KAGVTQTPRYLIKTRGQQVTLSCSPISGHRSVSWYQQTPGQGLQFLFEYFSETQRNKGNFPGRFSGRQFSNSRSEMNVSTLELGDSALYLCASSRTGTERYEQYFGPGTRLTVT.